This TCR beta chain was profiled in a study of cytomegalovirus exposure and HLA in healthy donors. Remarks on this clone: No antigen is known for it.

PCR primers comprised 60 Vbeta and 13 Jbeta primers. Profiled with immunoSEQ multiplex PCR; TCRdb holds only in-frame clones, not every one. Among over 110,000 clones listed, 82% were seen once. Study-wide results and limits: Cytomegalovirus association was assigned to about 150 TCR beta chains. Researchers reported that three CMV-associated chains were confirmed in vitro as CMV antigen-specific.

V lost 3 bases and J lost 5; bases outside the gene matches: 5. This CDR3 contains 15 residues. Per germline, CDR1 ENHRY and CDR2 SYGVKD. The sequenced sample was PBMCs. The clonotype was recovered from a male donor in good health and CMV-seronegative. The chain uses TRBV10-3 and TRBJ2-5; 11 positions match TRBD2. In DNA form, the CDR3 reads TGTGCCATCAGTGAAACTAGCGGGAGAGGGGAGACCCAGTACTTC. This translates into CAISETSGRGETQYF.